This T cell receptor beta chain comes out of a study of blood T cell repertoires in COVID-19. The overall study: Samples taken during acute and convalescent COVID-19 were collected in the United States, Italy and Spain.

Original processing notes: Estimation of nucleated cell counts relied on the amplification of reference gene primers. Clones were read by immunoSEQ multiplex PCR, and TCRdb kept only the in-frame ones, dropping some. That table gives V, J and clone size, and the DNA gave D and trimming. The table records some 160,000 clones, about 80% of them present only once. The CDR3 runs to 15 residues. Germline CDR1 is MGHRA and CDR2 is YSYEKL. Trimming left V 7 bases short and J 1 base short, with 16 bases between. This receptor was obtained from a human donor in a cohort sampled during active COVID-19. The rearrangement links TRBV4-1 to TRBJ1-1; D is possibly TRBD1 (5 bases). Input material: peripheral blood. CDR3 nucleotides: TGCGCCAGCAACACACAGGCGGGGGAGAACACTGAAGCTTTCTTT. Translation: CASNTQAGENTEAFF.